In its sample, the clone carrying this T cell receptor (beta chain) was seen many times. What it binds is unknown. Preparation of the TCRbeta library involved a method that used unique molecular identifiers. TCRdb reanalysed the PCR reads using MiXCR and keeps one entry per CDR3 protein. The data hold some 600,000 distinct CDR3 sequences, with 13% observed a single time. The data derive from a study of T-cell reconstitution after alpha-beta-depleted transplantation in children. Overall study results and limits: After one year, T-cell counts and TCRbeta diversity mostly came from new T cells. Several patients had high TCRbeta diversity at day 60; it came from surviving recipient T cells and thymic progenitors. After transplant, at about two months, alpha-beta T cells were reportedly derived from several hundred expanded graft clones.

The CDR3 covers 13 residues. V trimming: 5 bases; J trimming: 3 bases; junction bases outside the gene matches: 3. Germline CDR1 MNHEY, CDR2 SVGAGI. The sample in question was PBMCs, mostly from graft donor cells, obtained 360 days after TCRalphabeta/CD19-depleted stem cell transplant. The sequence was obtained from a male patient aged 10-17 years who had a stem cell transplant for acute myeloid leukemia, so the T cells may come from the graft donor. The chain is built from TRBV6-5 and TRBJ1-2, with TRBD1 matching 7 bases. CDR3: CASSPDRDYGYTF. CDR3 nucleotide sequence: TGTGCCAGCAGTCCAGACAGGGACTATGGCTACACCTTC.